This T cell receptor beta chain was recovered during a study of cytomegalovirus exposure and HLA in healthy donors. Study conclusions and caveats: In a later analysis, HLA-associated beta chains showed higher expansion and lower generation probabilities than comparable chains.

In germline, CDR1 is SNHLY, CDR2 FYNNEI. The CDR3 totals 14 residues. The V gene lost 5 bases and the J gene lost 6 bases, with 15 bases spanning the gap. In regard to this clone: Its target is not known.

In the PCR, 60 Vbeta and 13 Jbeta primers were used. The method was immunoSEQ multiplex PCR; TCRdb's version includes in-frame clones alone and lacks a portion of them. The sample's table shows 80,000 or so clones. The J gene is TRBJ2-3, the V gene TRBV2, with D possibly matching TRBD1 (6 bases). Sequenced material: PBMCs. The sequence derives from a man in his fifties or sixties in good health and CMV-seropositive. CDR3 protein: CASSSRDMVDTQYF. DNA for the CDR3: TGTGCCAGCAGTTCCCGGGACATGGTGGATACGCAGTATTTT.